These T cell receptor beta chains were read from a single sample in a study of blood T cell repertoires in COVID-19. Libraries were prepared by immunoSEQ multiplex PCR; TCRdb keeps only in-frame clonotypes and omits some of them. This table holds hundreds of thousands of clones, roughly 90% found once. The sample comprised PBMCs or T cells enriched from blood (not recorded which). The receptors here all came from a woman aged 18-30 years with acute COVID-19. The CDR3 runs from the conserved cysteine through the conserved F or W. The order of the fields is D gene, V gene, J gene, clone size, CDR3 protein, CDR3 DNA. D genes are given only for firm matches. Clone size is shown for a subset of rows, as once, few, many or a class of expanded clone.

D: -
V: TRBV5-1
J: TRBJ2-7
size: -
CDR3: CASSFEVTASYEQYF
DNA: TGCGCCAGCAGCTTTGAAGTGACAGCTTCCTACGAGCAGTACTTC

D: TRBD1
V: TRBV28
J: TRBJ1-3
size: -
CDR3: CASSLGDRVSNTIYF
DNA: TGTGCCAGCAGTTTGGGGGACAGGGTGTCGAACACCATATATTTT

D: TRBD2
V: TRBV10-1
J: TRBJ2-2
size: -
CDR3: CASSESREGNTGELFF
DNA: TGCGCCAGCAGTGAGTCGCGGGAGGGTAACACCGGGGAGCTGTTTTTT

D: TRBD2
V: TRBV10-3
J: TRBJ2-1
size: -
CDR3: CAISEGLAGYNEQFF
DNA: TGTGCCATCAGTGAGGGACTAGCGGGTTACAATGAGCAGTTCTTC

D: TRBD1
V: TRBV19
J: TRBJ2-2
size: -
CDR3: CASKQWDRGVGELFF
DNA: TGTGCCAGTAAACAATGGGACAGGGGGGTCGGGGAGCTGTTTTTT

D: -
V: TRBV7-8
J: TRBJ2-2
size: -
CDR3: CASSLPVGSGNTGELFF
DNA: TGTGCCAGCAGCCTCCCTGTGGGTAGCGGAAACACCGGGGAGCTGTTTTTT

D: -
V: TRBV6-5
J: TRBJ1-1
size: few
CDR3: CASRRTENTEAFF
DNA: TGTGCCAGCAGAAGAACAGAGAACACTGAAGCTTTCTTT

D: -
V: TRBV27
J: TRBJ1-5
size: -
CDR3: CASRGLRAGQPQHF
DNA: TGTGCCAGCAGAGGGCTCCGGGCGGGTCAGCCCCAGCATTTT

D: TRBD2
V: TRBV18
J: TRBJ2-7
size: -
CDR3: CASSPPSSGRGYEQYF
DNA: TGTGCCAGCTCACCACCCTCTAGCGGGAGAGGATACGAGCAGTACTTC

D: -
V: TRBV6-2/TRBV6-3
J: TRBJ1-1
size: -
CDR3: CASSKTGNTEAFF
DNA: TGTGCCAGCAGCAAGACAGGGAACACTGAAGCTTTCTTT

D: TRBD2
V: TRBV28
J: TRBJ2-1
size: -
CDR3: CASSLLGGNNEQFF
DNA: TGTGCCAGCAGCCTCCTGGGGGGGAACAATGAGCAGTTCTTC

D: TRBD2
V: TRBV7-6
J: TRBJ2-2
size: -
CDR3: CASRLGSGGGTSGTVGELFF
DNA: TGTGCCAGCAGATTAGGCTCCGGTGGTGGGACTAGCGGAACGGTGGGGGAGCTGTTTTTT

D: TRBD2
V: TRBV11-2
J: TRBJ2-1
size: -
CDR3: CASTRLAGLMLGEQFF
DNA: TGTGCCAGCACCCGGCTAGCGGGCCTTATGCTGGGTGAGCAGTTCTTC

D: TRBD1
V: TRBV28
J: TRBJ1-2
size: -
CDR3: CASSSGTGGTNYGYTF
DNA: TGTGCCAGCAGTTCCGGGACAGGGGGAACCAACTATGGCTACACCTTC

D: TRBD2
V: TRBV7-2
J: TRBJ2-2
size: -
CDR3: CASSQVAGVLTGELFF
DNA: TGTGCCAGCAGCCAGGTAGCGGGAGTCCTCACCGGGGAGCTGTTTTTT

D: TRBD1
V: TRBV5-8
J: TRBJ1-5
size: -
CDR3: CASSYFPGQTYSNQPQHF
DNA: TGTGCCAGCAGCTATTTCCCGGGACAGACATATAGCAATCAGCCCCAGCATTTT

D: -
V: TRBV2
J: TRBJ2-2
size: -
CDR3: CASSDVSGTAGELFF
DNA: TGTGCCAGCAGTGATGTATCCGGGACTGCCGGGGAGCTGTTTTTT

D: TRBD2
V: TRBV11-2
J: TRBJ2-1
size: -
CDR3: CASSLVGTSGSNEQFF
DNA: TGTGCCAGCAGCTTAGTTGGGACTAGCGGGAGTAATGAGCAGTTCTTC

D: TRBD2
V: TRBV14
J: TRBJ2-3
size: -
CDR3: CASSQLAGVVDTQYF
DNA: TGTGCCAGCAGCCAACTAGCGGGAGTTGTAGATACGCAGTATTTT

D: -
V: TRBV6-2/TRBV6-3
J: TRBJ2-3
size: few
CDR3: CASSWQQEFTDTQYF
DNA: TGTGCCAGCAGTTGGCAACAGGAATTCACAGATACGCAGTATTTT

D: -
V: TRBV2
J: TRBJ2-5
size: -
CDR3: CASRGGIYETQYF
DNA: TGTGCCAGCAGGGGCGGGATTTATGAGACCCAGTACTTC

D: -
V: TRBV18
J: TRBJ2-7
size: -
CDR3: CASSLTIGQTSSYEQYF
DNA: TGTGCCAGCTCACTTACGATCGGACAGACAAGCTCCTACGAGCAGTACTTC

D: -
V: TRBV24-1
J: TRBJ2-3
size: few
CDR3: CATSDQLAQGDTQYF
DNA: TGTGCCACCAGTGATCAACTAGCCCAGGGAGATACGCAGTATTTT

D: -
V: TRBV18
J: TRBJ2-1
size: -
CDR3: CASSPPAPTNEQFF
DNA: TGTGCCAGCTCACCACCAGCGCCCACCAATGAGCAGTTCTTC

D: TRBD2
V: TRBV29-1
J: TRBJ2-5
size: -
CDR3: CSVVPPEESSGPQETQYF
DNA: TGCAGCGTTGTGCCACCCGAGGAGTCTAGCGGGCCCCAAGAGACCCAGTACTTC

D: TRBD2
V: TRBV7-9
J: TRBJ2-1
size: -
CDR3: CASSLSGSYEQFF
DNA: TGTGCCAGCAGCTTGAGCGGGAGCTATGAGCAGTTCTTC

D: -
V: TRBV27
J: TRBJ2-1
size: -
CDR3: CASSFNYEQFF
DNA: TGTGCCAGCAGTTTTAACTATGAGCAGTTCTTC

D: TRBD2
V: TRBV19
J: TRBJ2-7
size: -
CDR3: CASSIRPSGSYEQYF
DNA: TGTGCCAGTAGTATACGTCCCAGCGGGAGCTACGAGCAGTACTTC

D: TRBD1
V: TRBV4-1
J: TRBJ1-5
size: -
CDR3: CASSPGQGVGPQHF
DNA: TGCGCCAGCAGCCCGGGACAGGGAGTAGGGCCCCAGCATTTT

D: -
V: TRBV30
J: TRBJ2-7
size: -
CDR3: CAWIAPGASGQYF
DNA: TGTGCCTGGATTGCTCCTGGGGCCTCTGGGCAGTACTTC

D: TRBD1
V: TRBV9
J: TRBJ1-5
size: -
CDR3: CASSAGTAPNQPQHF
DNA: TGTGCCAGCAGCGCCGGGACAGCACCCAATCAGCCCCAGCATTTT

D: -
V: TRBV4-1
J: TRBJ1-4
size: -
CDR3: CASSRSRGYTTNEKLFF
DNA: TGCGCCAGCAGCCGAAGCCGAGGGTATACAACTAATGAAAAACTGTTTTTT

D: -
V: TRBV19
J: TRBJ1-2
size: -
CDR3: CASTPASEDYGYTF
DNA: TGTGCCAGTACCCCCGCGAGTGAGGACTATGGCTACACCTTC

D: -
V: TRBV5-4
J: TRBJ2-3
size: -
CDR3: CASSLGERDTQYF
DNA: TGTGCCAGCAGCTTGGGAGAACGAGATACGCAGTATTTT

D: TRBD1
V: TRBV5-4
J: TRBJ1-1
size: -
CDR3: CASSGKYQGAGTEAFF
DNA: TGTGCCAGCAGCGGCAAATATCAGGGGGCTGGCACTGAAGCTTTCTTT

D: -
V: TRBV6-5
J: TRBJ2-5
size: -
CDR3: CASSYTLAGETQYF
DNA: TGTGCCAGCAGTTACACCTTAGCTGGGGAGACCCAGTACTTC

D: TRBD2
V: TRBV6-5
J: TRBJ2-3
size: -
CDR3: CASRRLAVNTQYF
DNA: TGTGCCAGCCGCAGGCTAGCGGTAAATACGCAGTATTTT

D: TRBD2
V: TRBV10-1
J: TRBJ2-1
size: once
CDR3: CASSGTSGSYNEQFF
DNA: TGCGCCAGCAGTGGAACTAGCGGGAGTTACAATGAGCAGTTCTTC

D: -
V: TRBV12-3/TRBV12-4
J: TRBJ1-5
size: -
CDR3: CASSFGPQPQHF
DNA: TGTGCCAGCAGTTTCGGTCCTCAGCCCCAGCATTTT

D: -
V: TRBV10-1
J: TRBJ2-5
size: once
CDR3: CASSESLAVQETQYF
DNA: TGCGCCAGCAGTGAGTCTTTGGCTGTACAAGAGACCCAGTACTTC

D: TRBD2
V: TRBV27
J: TRBJ2-7
size: -
CDR3: CATKLAGPGGSYEQYF
DNA: TGTGCCACCAAGCTAGCCGGACCGGGAGGGTCCTACGAGCAGTACTTC

D: TRBD2
V: TRBV4-2
J: TRBJ2-3
size: -
CDR3: CASSQEYEAGGSTDTQYF
DNA: TGTGCCAGCAGCCAAGAATATGAAGCGGGAGGGAGCACAGATACGCAGTATTTT

D: TRBD1
V: TRBV5-4
J: TRBJ1-1
size: -
CDR3: CASSSGQRNTEAFF
DNA: TGTGCCAGCAGCTCGGGACAGAGAAACACTGAAGCTTTCTTT

D: -
V: TRBV4-2
J: TRBJ1-1
size: -
CDR3: CASSLGYSGDTEAFF
DNA: TGTGCCAGCAGCCTAGGTTACTCGGGGGACACTGAAGCTTTCTTT

D: -
V: TRBV5-8
J: TRBJ2-7
size: -
CDR3: CASSENYEQYF
DNA: TGTGCCAGCAGCGAGAACTACGAGCAGTACTTC

D: -
V: TRBV10-3
J: TRBJ1-4
size: -
CDR3: CAISEQSSEKLFF
DNA: TGTGCCATCAGTGAACAGTCAAGCGAAAAACTGTTTTTT

D: -
V: TRBV19
J: TRBJ1-3
size: few
CDR3: CASSESRHSGNTIYF
DNA: TGTGCCAGTAGTGAATCCCGACACTCTGGAAACACCATATATTTT

D: TRBD2
V: TRBV7-2
J: TRBJ2-7
size: -
CDR3: CASSFALAGDEGAQYF
DNA: TGTGCCAGCAGCTTTGCCCTAGCGGGAGATGAGGGGGCTCAGTACTTC